These 19 T cell receptor beta chains were sequenced from one sample in a study of beta chain features in type 1 diabetes. The isolated RNA, all of it, was reverse transcribed, so expressed TCRB transcripts were what got sequenced. Sequencing used immunoSEQ multiplex PCR; TCRdb keeps in-frame clones, though not all of them. Of approximately 120,000 clones listed, roughly 40% are singletons. The sample consisted of stem cell memory CD4+ T cells from blood. The receptors here all came from a woman under 30 in good health.

In this sample, this clone turned up a few times. The rearrangement uses TRBV6-5 and TRBJ2-7; TRBD1 might be the D (6 bases). The CDR3 has 15 residues. Per the germline V gene, CDR1 is MNHEY and CDR2 is SVGAGI. The V end lost 2 bases, the J end lost 2 bases, and 13 bases lay between the germline ends. The CDR3 sequence: CASSYATGFTYEQYF. CDR3 coding DNA: TGTGCCAGCAGTTACGCGACAGGTTTTACCTACGAGCAGTACTTC.

This chain connects TRBV28 to TRBJ2-5; 10 bases match TRBD2. Germline CDR1 reads MDHEN; CDR2 reads SYDVKM. The CDR3 consists of 15 residues. The ends lost 5 bases at V and 5 bases at J; junction bases unmatched: 8. CDR3 nucleotides: TGTGCCAGCAGTACTCCTCTAGCGGGAGTGGAGACCCAGTACTTC. This sequence encodes CASSTPLAGVETQYF.

The rearrangement uses TRBV28 and TRBJ1-1; a possible D gene is TRBD1 (5 bases). The CDR3 has 17 residues. The germline gives CDR1 MDHEN, CDR2 SYDVKM. V was trimmed by 4 bases and J by 4 bases, leaving 22 bases between them. Written as DNA, the CDR3 is TGTGCCAGCAGTTCCAAACTAGTAAGGGGAGGATCCACTGAAGCTTTCTTT. It codes for CASSSKLVRGGSTEAFF.

The chain links TRBV7-7 to TRBJ2-5; 7 bases are shared with TRBD1. The trim removed 4 bases at V and 1 base at J, leaving 6 bases unmatched. The CDR3 length is 15 residues. From germline, CDR1 is SSHAT and CDR2 FNYEAQ (reference sequence). The DNA of the CDR3 is TGTGCCAGCAGCTCATCGACAGGGTTCCAAGAGACCCAGTACTTC. Translated, it gives CASSSSTGFQETQYF. Based on the CDR3 plus reference TRBV7-7 and TRBJ2-5, the full variable domain is GAGVSQSPRYKVTKRGQDVTLRCDPISSHATLYWYQQALGQGPEFLTYFNYEAQPDKSGLPSDRFSAERPEGSISTLTIQRTEQRDSAMYRCASSSSTGFQETQYFGPGTRLLVL.

The chain joins TRBV19 to TRBJ1-4, with 10 nucleotides matching TRBD1. In germline, CDR1 is LNHDA, CDR2 SQIVND (reference sequence). This CDR3 region has 17 residues. The V segment lost 6 bases and the J segment 5 bases; nucleotides outside the gene matches: 12. The CDR3 DNA reads TGTGCCAGTAGCCCCCGGGACAGGGGTTCTCTAAATGAAAAACTGTTTTTT. The encoded protein is CASSPRDRGSLNEKLFF.

This clone was seen many times. This chain uses TRBV7-9 with TRBJ2-1; D might be TRBD1 (6 bases). CDR3 length: 12 residues. The germline gives CDR1 SEHNR, CDR2 FQNEAQ (reference sequence). Deletions cut 5 bases from V and 14 bases from J, with 16 bases between. The CDR3 region has the DNA TGTGCCAGCAGCCGCCTAGGGGGTTCGGAGTTCTTC. Its protein product is CASSRLGGSEFF.

This clone was seen once. The chain has TRBV7-8 and TRBJ1-4; D may be TRBD1 (6 bases). The CDR3 covers 16 residues. Germline CDR1 is SGHVS and CDR2 is FQNEAQ. V lost 1 base and J 6 bases, leaving 15 bases between the germline ends. In DNA, the CDR3 is TGTGCCAGCAGCTTAGGAACGTACGGGACACATGAAAAACTGTTTTTT. Residues: CASSLGTYGTHEKLFF.

The chain joins TRBV28 to TRBJ2-7, with D maybe TRBD2 (6 bases). The germline V and J ends were trimmed by 2 bases and 4 bases, with 12 bases remaining between them. The CDR3 is 14 amino acids. CDR1 is MDHEN, CDR2 SYDVKM, per germline. CDR3 sequence: CASSLDHGSYEQYF. CDR3 bases: TGTGCCAGCAGTTTAGATCACGGGAGTTACGAGCAGTACTTC.

This chain connects TRBV5-1 to TRBJ2-3; 7 bases agree with TRBD1. The length of the CDR3 is 16 residues. The germline gives CDR1 SGHRS, CDR2 YFSETQ. Losses at the gene ends were 0 bases for V and 4 bases for J; bases not matched to a gene: 8. CDR3: CASSLDRRGIADTQYF. The CDR3 region has the DNA TGCGCCAGCAGCTTGGATCGCAGGGGGATTGCAGATACGCAGTATTTT.

V gene TRBV5-1 combines with J gene TRBJ1-4, with D perhaps matching TRBD1 (6 bases). CDR3 size: 14 residues. Trimming removed 4 bases at V and 10 bases at J, with 17 bases between. CDR1 and CDR2 from the germline V gene are SGHRS and YFSETQ. The CDR3 DNA reads TGCGCCAGCAGCCCCGAGGGGCGAGGGGGAAAACTGTTTTTT. Translated, it gives CASSPEGRGGKLFF.

The genes are TRBV19 and TRBJ1-2, with a tentative D call TRBD1 (5 bases). The V gene lost 7 bases and the J gene lost 2 bases, with 11 bases spanning the gap. Germline V lookup: CDR1 LNHDA, CDR2 SQIVND (reference sequence). CDR3 length: 13 amino acids. CDR3 DNA: TGTGCCAGTAATGGGGCCACAAACTATGGCTACACCTTC. Translation gives CASNGATNYGYTF.

This clone was recorded a few times. CDR3 sequence: CASSEMDRVGNEQFF. The CDR3 DNA is TGTGCCAGCAGTGAGATGGACAGGGTGGGGAATGAGCAGTTCTTC. The J gene is TRBJ2-1, the V gene TRBV6-4, with 8 bases fitting TRBD1. CDR1 and CDR2 (germline): MRHNA, SNTAGT. The length of the CDR3 is 15 residues. The ends lost 3 bases at V and 7 bases at J; junction bases unmatched: 8.

This rearrangement joins TRBV9 to TRBJ2-2, with 8 bases lining up with TRBD2. Germline CDR1 and CDR2: SGDLS and YYNGEE. The CDR3 is made up of 15 amino acids. V dropped 4 bases and J dropped 0; count of bases not matched to a gene: 2. CDR3 loop: CASSFSGTNTGELFF. The CDR3 DNA follows: TGTGCCAGCAGCTTTAGCGGGACGAACACCGGGGAGCTGTTTTTT.

This clone has only a few counts. As DNA, the CDR3 is TGCGCCAGCAGCCAAATAGCGTTCCAAGAGACCCAGTACTTC. It translates to CASSQIAFQETQYF. This chain connects TRBV4-1 to TRBJ2-5, with D perhaps TRBD2 (5 bases). Looked up from germline, CDR1 is MGHRA and CDR2 is YSYEKL. CDR3 size: 14 residues. Trimming left V 2 bases short and J 1 base short, with 8 bases between.

This clone came up once. The rearrangement joins TRBV21-1 to TRBJ2-3; TRBD2 is the table's D call, not checked against the DNA. TRBV21-1 is termed a pseudogene. This CDR3 comprises 15 residues. The DNA for the CDR3 is TGTGCCAGCGACTGGGGAGGCGGGTTCACAGATACGCAGTATTTT. Translation gives CASDWGGGFTDTQYF.

The chain couples TRBV27 to TRBJ2-7; TRBD1 matches 7 bases. J lost 3 bases, V lost 6 bases, and 11 bases had no gene match. From germline, CDR1 is MNHEY and CDR2 SMNVEV (reference sequence). This CDR3 region has 15 residues. The CDR3 bases are TGTGCCAGCAGAATCGAATGGACAGGAGGCTACGAGCAGTACTTC. It is translated as CASRIEWTGGYEQYF.

V usage is TRBV7-2 and J usage is TRBJ2-7; weak D call: TRBD2 (7 bases). This CDR3 has 13 amino acids. Germline V gene lookup returns CDR1 SGHTA and CDR2 FQGNSA. V dropped 7 bases and J dropped 3 bases, with 13 bases sitting between them. In DNA form, the CDR3 reads TGTGCCAGCACCGGGGGCGGGAGCTACGAGCAGTACTTC. It translates to CASTGGGSYEQYF.

This clone was counted between two and nine times. This chain joins TRBV29-1 and TRBJ2-1, with 8 bases that match TRBD2. The germline CDR1 and CDR2 sequences are SQVTM and ANQGSEA. V shed 7 bases, J shed 1 base, and the junction held 9 bases outside the gene matches. The CDR3 totals 15 residues. In DNA, the CDR3 is TGCAGCGCCCCGGGGGGGAGGGGTTCCTACAATGAGCAGTTCTTC. Protein: CSAPGGRGSYNEQFF.

This clone has a handful of counts. This rearrangement joins TRBV7-9 to TRBJ2-1; 11 bases align to TRBD2. Losses at the gene ends were 9 bases for V and 4 bases for J; bases not matched to a gene: 5. CDR3 size: 14 residues. Germline lookup yields CDR1 SEHNR and CDR2 FQNEAQ (reference sequence). CDR3 region: CASSGRAFYNEQFF. The CDR3 DNA reads TGTGCCAGTAGCGGGAGGGCCTTTTACAATGAGCAGTTCTTC.